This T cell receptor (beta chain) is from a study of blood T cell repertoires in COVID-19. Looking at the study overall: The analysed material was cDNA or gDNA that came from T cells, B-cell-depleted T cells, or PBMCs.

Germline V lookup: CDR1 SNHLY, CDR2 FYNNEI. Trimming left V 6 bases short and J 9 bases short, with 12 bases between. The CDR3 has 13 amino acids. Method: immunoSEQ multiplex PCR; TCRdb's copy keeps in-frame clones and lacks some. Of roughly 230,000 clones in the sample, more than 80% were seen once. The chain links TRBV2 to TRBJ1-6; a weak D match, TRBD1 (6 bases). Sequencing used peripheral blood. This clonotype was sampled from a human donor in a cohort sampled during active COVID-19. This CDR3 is CASRTDSSSPLHF. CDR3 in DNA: TGTGCCAGCAGAACGGACAGTTCTTCACCCCTCCACTTT.